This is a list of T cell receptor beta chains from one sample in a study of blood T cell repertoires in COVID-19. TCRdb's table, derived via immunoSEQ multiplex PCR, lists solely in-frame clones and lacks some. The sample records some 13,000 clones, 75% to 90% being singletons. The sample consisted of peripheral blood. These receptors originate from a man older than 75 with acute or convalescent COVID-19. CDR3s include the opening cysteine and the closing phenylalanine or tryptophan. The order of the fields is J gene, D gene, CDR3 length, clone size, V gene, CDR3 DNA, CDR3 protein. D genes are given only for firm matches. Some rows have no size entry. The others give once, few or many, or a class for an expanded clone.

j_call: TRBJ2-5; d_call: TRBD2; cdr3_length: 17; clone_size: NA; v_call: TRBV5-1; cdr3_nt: TGCGCCAGCAGCTTGGCCCGGACTAGCGGGGGCCAAGAGACCCAGTACTTC; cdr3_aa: CASSLARTSGGQETQYF
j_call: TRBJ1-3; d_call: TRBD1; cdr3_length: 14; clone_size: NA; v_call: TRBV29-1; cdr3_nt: TGCAGCGTCACCTGGACAGGGAATGGAAACACCATATATTTT; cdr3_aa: CSVTWTGNGNTIYF
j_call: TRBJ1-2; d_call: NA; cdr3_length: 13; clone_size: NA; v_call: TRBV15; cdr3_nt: TGTGCCACCAGCAGAACCCTGGGGAGTGGCTACACCTTC; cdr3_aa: CATSRTLGSGYTF
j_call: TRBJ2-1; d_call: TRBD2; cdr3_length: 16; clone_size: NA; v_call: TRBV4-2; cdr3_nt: TGTGCCAGCAGCACCGCCGGGACTAGCGGGATCAATGAGCAGTTCTTC; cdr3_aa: CASSTAGTSGINEQFF
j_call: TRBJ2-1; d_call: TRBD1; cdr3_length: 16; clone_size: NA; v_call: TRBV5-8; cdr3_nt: TGTGCCAGCAGCTTGGGGGGACAGGGCTTAGCGAGTGAGCAGTTCTTC; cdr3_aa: CASSLGGQGLASEQFF
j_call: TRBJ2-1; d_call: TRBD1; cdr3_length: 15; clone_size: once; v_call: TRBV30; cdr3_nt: TGTGCCTGGAGTAGACAGGGGAGAGCCTACAATGAGCAGTTCTTC; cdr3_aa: CAWSRQGRAYNEQFF
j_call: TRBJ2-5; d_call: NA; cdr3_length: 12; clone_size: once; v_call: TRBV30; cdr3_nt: TGTGCCTGGAGTTTGGGGGGAGAGACCCAGTACTTC; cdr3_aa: CAWSLGGETQYF
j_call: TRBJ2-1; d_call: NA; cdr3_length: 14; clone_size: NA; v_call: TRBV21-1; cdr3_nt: TGTGCCAGCAGCAAGGGAAGGGGAGGACAAGAGCAGTTCTTC; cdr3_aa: CASSKGRGGQEQFF
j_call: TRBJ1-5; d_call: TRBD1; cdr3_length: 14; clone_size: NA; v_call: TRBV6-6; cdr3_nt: TGTGCCAGCAGGGGACAGCCTCAACATCAGCCCCAGCATTTT; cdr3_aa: CASRGQPQHQPQHF
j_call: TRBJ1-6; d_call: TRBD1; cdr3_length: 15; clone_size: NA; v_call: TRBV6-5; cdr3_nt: TGTGCCAGCAGCCTGACAGGGGTTCATAATTCACCCCTCCACTTT; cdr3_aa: CASSLTGVHNSPLHF
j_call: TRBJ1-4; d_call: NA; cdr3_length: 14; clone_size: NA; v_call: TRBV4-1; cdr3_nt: TGCGCCAGCAGCCCTAAAGGGGCGCGGGAAAAACTGTTTTTT; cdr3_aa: CASSPKGAREKLFF
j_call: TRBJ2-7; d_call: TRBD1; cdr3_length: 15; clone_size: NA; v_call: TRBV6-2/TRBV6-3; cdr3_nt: TGTGCCAGCAGTTTAGCCGGGACAGGGGGTTACGAGCAGTACTTC; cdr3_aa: CASSLAGTGGYEQYF
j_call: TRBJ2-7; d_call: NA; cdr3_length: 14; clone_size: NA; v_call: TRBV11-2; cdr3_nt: TGTGCCAGCAGCTTGATCCCCGGTACCCACGAGCAGTACTTC; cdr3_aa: CASSLIPGTHEQYF
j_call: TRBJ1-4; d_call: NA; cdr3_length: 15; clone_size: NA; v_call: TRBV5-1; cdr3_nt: TGCGCCAGCAGCTTGAACGTCGGGACTAATGAAAAACTGTTTTTT; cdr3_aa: CASSLNVGTNEKLFF
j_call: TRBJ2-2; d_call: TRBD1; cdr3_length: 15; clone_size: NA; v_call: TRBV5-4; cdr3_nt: TGTGCCAGCAGCGCGCAGAAACAGGGGGCCGGGGAGCTGTTTTTT; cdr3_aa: CASSAQKQGAGELFF
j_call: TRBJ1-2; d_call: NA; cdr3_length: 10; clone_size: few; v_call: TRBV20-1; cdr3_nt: TGCAGTGTTGGTGGATCGCAGGTCCACTTC; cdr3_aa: CSVGGSQVHF
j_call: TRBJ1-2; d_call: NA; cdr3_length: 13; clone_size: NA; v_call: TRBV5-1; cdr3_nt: TGCGCCAGCAGCTTGGCCGTCTACTATGGCTACACCTTC; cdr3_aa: CASSLAVYYGYTF
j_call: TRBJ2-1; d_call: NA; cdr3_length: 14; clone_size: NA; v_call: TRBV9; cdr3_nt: TGTGCCAGCAGCCTAGGGGGAGGGGGCAATGAGCAGTTCTTC; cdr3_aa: CASSLGGGGNEQFF
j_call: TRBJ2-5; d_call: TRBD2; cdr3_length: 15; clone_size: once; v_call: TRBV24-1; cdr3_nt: TGTGCCACCAGTGATCCGGGACTAGCGAAAGAGACCCAGTACTTC; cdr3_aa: CATSDPGLAKETQYF
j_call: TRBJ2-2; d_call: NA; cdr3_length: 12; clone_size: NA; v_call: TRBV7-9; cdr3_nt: TGTGCCAGCAGCCCGTCGACCGGGGAGCTGTTTTTT; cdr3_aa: CASSPSTGELFF
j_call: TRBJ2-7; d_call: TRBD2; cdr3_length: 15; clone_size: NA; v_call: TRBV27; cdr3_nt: TGTGCCAGCAGGGGGACTAGCGGGGGCCTCTACGAGCAGTACTTC; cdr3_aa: CASRGTSGGLYEQYF
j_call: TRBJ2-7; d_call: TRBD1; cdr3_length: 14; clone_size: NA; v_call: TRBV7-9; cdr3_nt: TGTGCCAGCAGCTTAGCGGGACAGGGCTACGAGCAGTACTTC; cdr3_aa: CASSLAGQGYEQYF
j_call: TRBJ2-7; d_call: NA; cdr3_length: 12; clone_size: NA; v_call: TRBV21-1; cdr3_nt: TGTGCCAGAAAAGTAGCGTCTCACGAGCAGTACTTC; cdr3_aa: CARKVASHEQYF
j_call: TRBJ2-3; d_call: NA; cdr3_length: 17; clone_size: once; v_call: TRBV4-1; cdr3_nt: TGCGCCAGCAGCCAATTGAGACTGACGGGAGCCGAAGATACGCAGTATTTT; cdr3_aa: CASSQLRLTGAEDTQYF
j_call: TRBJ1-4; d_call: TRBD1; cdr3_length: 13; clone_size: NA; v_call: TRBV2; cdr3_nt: TGTGCCAGTGACAGGGACCCTAATGAAAAACTGTTTTTT; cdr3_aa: CASDRDPNEKLFF
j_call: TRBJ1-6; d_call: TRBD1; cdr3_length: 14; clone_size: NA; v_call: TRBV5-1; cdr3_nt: TGCGCCAGCAGCCCGGGACAGGGCCTTTCACCCCTCCACTTT; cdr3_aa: CASSPGQGLSPLHF
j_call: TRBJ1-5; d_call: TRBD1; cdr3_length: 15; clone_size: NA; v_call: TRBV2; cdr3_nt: TGTGCCAGCAGTGGGAGGACAGGGCGCAATCAGCCCCAGCATTTT; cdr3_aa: CASSGRTGRNQPQHF
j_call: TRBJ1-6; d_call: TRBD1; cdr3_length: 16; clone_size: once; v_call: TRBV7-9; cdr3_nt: TGTGCCAGCAGCTTTACCGCCGGGACAGGTGGCTCACCCCTCCACTTT; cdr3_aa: CASSFTAGTGGSPLHF
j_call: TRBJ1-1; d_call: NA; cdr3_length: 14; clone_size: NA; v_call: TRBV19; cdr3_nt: TGTGCCAGTAGTATAAACACCTTGAACACTGAAGCTTTCTTT; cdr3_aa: CASSINTLNTEAFF
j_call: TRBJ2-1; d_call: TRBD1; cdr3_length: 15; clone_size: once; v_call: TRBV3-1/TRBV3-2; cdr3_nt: TGTGCCAGCAGCCCTAGGGACAGGGGCGCAAATGAGCAGTTCTTC; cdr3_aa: CASSPRDRGANEQFF
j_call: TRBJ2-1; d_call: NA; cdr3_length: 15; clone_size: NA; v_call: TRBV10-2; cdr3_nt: TGCGCCAGCAGGGCCGGGACTCTCTCCTACAATGAGCAGTTCTTC; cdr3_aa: CASRAGTLSYNEQFF
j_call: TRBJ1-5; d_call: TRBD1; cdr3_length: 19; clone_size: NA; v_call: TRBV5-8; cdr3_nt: TGTGCCAGCAGCTTGGCGCCCTACAGGGGCGCAGGGAGCAATCAGCCCCAGCATTTT; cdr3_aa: CASSLAPYRGAGSNQPQHF
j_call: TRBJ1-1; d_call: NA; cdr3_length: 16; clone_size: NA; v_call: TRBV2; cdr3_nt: TGTGCCAGCAGGACCAGTCCAGCCAGCGGGTCCACTGAAGCTTTCTTT; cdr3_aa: CASRTSPASGSTEAFF
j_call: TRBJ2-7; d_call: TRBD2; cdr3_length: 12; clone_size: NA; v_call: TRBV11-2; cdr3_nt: TGTGCCAGCAGTCCCACTAGCGGGGGGAAGTACTTC; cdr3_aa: CASSPTSGGKYF
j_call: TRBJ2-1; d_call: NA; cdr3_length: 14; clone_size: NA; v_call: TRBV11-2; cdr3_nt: TGTGCCAGCAGCTTGGGGGCTTGGGGGAATGAGCAGTTCTTC; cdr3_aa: CASSLGAWGNEQFF
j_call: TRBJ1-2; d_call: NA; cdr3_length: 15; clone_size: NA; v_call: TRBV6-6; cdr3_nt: TGTGCCAGCACCCCGAGGTACAGGGTGGACTATGGCTACACCTTC; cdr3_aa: CASTPRYRVDYGYTF
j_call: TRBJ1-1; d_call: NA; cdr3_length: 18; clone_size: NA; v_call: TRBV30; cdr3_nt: TGTGCCTGGAGTGTACCAGTAGGGGGTATCTGGGTGAACACTGAAGCTTTCTTT; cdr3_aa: CAWSVPVGGIWVNTEAFF
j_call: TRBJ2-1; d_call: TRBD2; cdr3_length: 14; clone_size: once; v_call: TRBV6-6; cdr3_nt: TGTGCCAGCAGTTTCGTAGCGGGGGGCGATGAGCAGTTCTTC; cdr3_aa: CASSFVAGGDEQFF
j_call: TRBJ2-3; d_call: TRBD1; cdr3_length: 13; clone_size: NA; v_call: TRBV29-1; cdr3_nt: TGCAGCACTCGACGACAGGGTGGAAATACGCAGTATTTT; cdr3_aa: CSTRRQGGNTQYF
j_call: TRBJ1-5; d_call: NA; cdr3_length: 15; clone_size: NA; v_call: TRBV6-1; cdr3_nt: TGTGCCAGCAGTGAGCCGGGACATACCCTTCCAGCCCAGCATTTT; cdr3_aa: CASSEPGHTLPAQHF
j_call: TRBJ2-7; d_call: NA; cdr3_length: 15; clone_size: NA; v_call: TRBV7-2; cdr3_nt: TGTGCCAGCAGCTTACGTACAGGCCACTCCTACGAGCAGTACTTC; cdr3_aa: CASSLRTGHSYEQYF
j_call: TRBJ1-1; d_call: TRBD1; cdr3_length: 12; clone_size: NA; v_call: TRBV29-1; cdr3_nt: TGCAGCGTAGACAGGGGGGGGACTGAAGCTTTCTTT; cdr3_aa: CSVDRGGTEAFF
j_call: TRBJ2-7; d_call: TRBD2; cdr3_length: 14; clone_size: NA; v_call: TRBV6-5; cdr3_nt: TGTGCCAGCAGCGCTAGCGGTAGGGGCTACGAGCAGTACTTC; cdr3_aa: CASSASGRGYEQYF
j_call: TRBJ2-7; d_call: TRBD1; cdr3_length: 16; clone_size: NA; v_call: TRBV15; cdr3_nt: TGTGCCACCAGCAGACTAGACAGGGCCACCTCCTACGAGCAGTACTTC; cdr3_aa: CATSRLDRATSYEQYF
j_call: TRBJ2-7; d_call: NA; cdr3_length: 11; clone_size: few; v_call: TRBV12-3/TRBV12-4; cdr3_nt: TGTGCCAGCAGTTTGGCTAGCGAGCAGTACTTC; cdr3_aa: CASSLASEQYF
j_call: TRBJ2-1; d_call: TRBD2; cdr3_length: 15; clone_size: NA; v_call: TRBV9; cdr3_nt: TGTGCCAGCAGCGTAGCGGGAGGGACCTACAATGAGCAGTTCTTC; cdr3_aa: CASSVAGGTYNEQFF
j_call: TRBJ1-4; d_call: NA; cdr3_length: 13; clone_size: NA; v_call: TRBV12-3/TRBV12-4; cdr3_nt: TGTGCCAGCAGTTGGCGGTTGCGGGAAAAACTGTTTTTT; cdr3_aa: CASSWRLREKLFF
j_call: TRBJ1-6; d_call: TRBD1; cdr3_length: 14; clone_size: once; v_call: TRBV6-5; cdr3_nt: TGTGCCAGCAGTTTTGATACAGGGGGTTCACCCCTCCACTTT; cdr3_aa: CASSFDTGGSPLHF
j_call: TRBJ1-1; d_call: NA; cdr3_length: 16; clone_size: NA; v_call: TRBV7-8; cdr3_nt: TGTGCCAGCAGCTTAGGGGGAGGTGGGAGAAACACTGAAGCTTTCTTT; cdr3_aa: CASSLGGGGRNTEAFF
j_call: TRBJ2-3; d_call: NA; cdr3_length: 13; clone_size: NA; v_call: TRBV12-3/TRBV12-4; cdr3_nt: TGTGCCAGCAGTGGAGGCACAACAGATACGCAGTATTTT; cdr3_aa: CASSGGTTDTQYF
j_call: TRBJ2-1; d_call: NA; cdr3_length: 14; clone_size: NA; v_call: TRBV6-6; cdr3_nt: TGTGCCACCAAAAGGTCCGGGAGCAGGGATGAGCAGTTCTTC; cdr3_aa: CATKRSGSRDEQFF
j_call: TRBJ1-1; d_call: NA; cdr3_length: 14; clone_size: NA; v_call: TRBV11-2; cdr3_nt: TGTGCCAGCAGCTTCCCCGTCGGGGGGAGTGAAGCTTTCTTT; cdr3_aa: CASSFPVGGSEAFF
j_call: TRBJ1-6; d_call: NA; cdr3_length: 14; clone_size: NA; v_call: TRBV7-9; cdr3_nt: TGTGCCAGCAGCTTAACAGGGCCGGATTCACCCCTCCACTTT; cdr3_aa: CASSLTGPDSPLHF